This T cell receptor beta chain was sequenced for a study of STAT5B mutations in CD4+ large granular lymphocyte leukemia. Study-wide background: The CDR3 'QG' motif was associated with a particular HLA allele among healthy donors. Study-wide points: Compared with healthy controls (2/35), patient top clones favored TRBV06 (8/27).

The survey-level immunoSEQ assay was used. Repertoires were generated with immunoSEQ multiplex PCR, while TCRdb's copy carries only in-frame clones and drops some. The sample yields about 34,000 clones, just under 75% seen once. A word on this clone: Antigen specificity is unknown.

Controls came from buffy coats of healthy blood donors. Germline loops: CDR1 SEHNR, CDR2 FQNEAQ (reference sequence). With 4 bases clipped from V and 7 bases from J, the junction kept 16 bases outside the gene matches. This CDR3 spans 19 amino acids. This TCR derives from a human donor in good health. The V call is TRBV7-9, the J call TRBJ2-5; TRBD2 matches at 15 bases. Material for sequencing was CD4+ T cells from blood buffy coats. The CDR3 DNA reads TGTGCCAGCAGCTCCGAGGGACTAGCGGGAGGCCGTGGCTTTGGGACCCAGTACTTC. Amino acid sequence: CASSSEGLAGGRGFGTQYF. Based on the CDR3 plus reference TRBV7-9 and TRBJ2-5, the full variable domain is DTGVSQNPRHKITKRGQNVTFRCDPISEHNRLYWYRQTLGQGPEFLTYFQNEAQLEKSRLLSDRFSAERPKGSFSTLEIQRTEQGDSAMYLCASSSEGLAGGRGFGTQYFGPGTRLLVL.